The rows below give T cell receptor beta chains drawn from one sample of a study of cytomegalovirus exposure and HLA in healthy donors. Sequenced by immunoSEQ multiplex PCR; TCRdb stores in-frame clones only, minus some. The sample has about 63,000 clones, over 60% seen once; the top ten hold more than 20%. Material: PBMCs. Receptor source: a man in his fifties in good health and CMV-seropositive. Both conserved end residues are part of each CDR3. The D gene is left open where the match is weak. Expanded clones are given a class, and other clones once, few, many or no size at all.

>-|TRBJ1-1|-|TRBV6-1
TGTGCCAGTATGAGCCGTTTTGGGAACACTGAAGCTTTCTTT
CASMSRFGNTEAFF
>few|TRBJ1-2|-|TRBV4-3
TGCGCCAGCAGCCAAGACAGGAGCGGCAATGGCTACACCTTC
CASSQDRSGNGYTF
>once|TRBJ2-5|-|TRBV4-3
TGCGCCAGCAGCCAGAGCAGGGTTGAGACCCAGTACTTC
CASSQSRVETQYF
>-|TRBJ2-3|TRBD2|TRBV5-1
TGCGCCAGCAGCCCTGGACTAGCGGGGGGTACAGATACGCAGTATTTT
CASSPGLAGGTDTQYF
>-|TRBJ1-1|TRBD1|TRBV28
TGTGCCAGCAGTTTATGGGGACAGGGGGGTGAAGCTTTCTTT
CASSLWGQGGEAFF
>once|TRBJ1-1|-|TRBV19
TGTGCCAGTGGGAGAGTAGCGGCCTTGTTGCTCACTGAAGCTTTCTTT
CASGRVAALLLTEAFF
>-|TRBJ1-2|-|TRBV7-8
TGTGCCAGCAGCTACAAAGCCCTACAGGGTGGCTACACCTTC
CASSYKALQGGYTF
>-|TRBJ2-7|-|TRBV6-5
TGTGCCAGCAGCCCGACCTTACAGGGAAGCGGGTACTTC
CASSPTLQGSGYF
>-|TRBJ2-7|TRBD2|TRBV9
TGTGCCAGCAGCGTGTCTAGCGGGACCTACGAGCAGTACTTC
CASSVSSGTYEQYF
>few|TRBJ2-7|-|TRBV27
TGTGCCAGCAGTTTACGGAGCTACTACGAGCAGTACTTC
CASSLRSYYEQYF
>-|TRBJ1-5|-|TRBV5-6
TGTGCCAGCACCCAGGGCAATCAGCCCCAGCATTTT
CASTQGNQPQHF
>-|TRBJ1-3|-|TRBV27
TGTGCCAGCAGTTCCCTGCAGGGAACTGGAAACACCATATATTTT
CASSSLQGTGNTIYF
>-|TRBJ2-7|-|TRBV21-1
TGTGCCACAATACAGGGAAAAGCACTTGAGCAGTACTTC
CATIQGKALEQYF
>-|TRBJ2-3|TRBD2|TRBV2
TGTGCCACCCCGGGACTAGTAAGTCAAGATACGCAGTATTTT
CATPGLVSQDTQYF
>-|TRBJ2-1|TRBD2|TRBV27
TGTGCCAGCAGTCTTGAACTAGCGGGGGGCTCCTACAATGAGCAGTTCTTC
CASSLELAGGSYNEQFF
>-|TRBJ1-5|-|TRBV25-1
TGTGCCAGCAGTGAATCGGGGGGGAACCAGCCCCAGCATTTT
CASSESGGNQPQHF
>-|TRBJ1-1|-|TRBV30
TGTGCCTGGAGTAGGGACTTACAAAACACTGAAGCTTTCTTT
CAWSRDLQNTEAFF
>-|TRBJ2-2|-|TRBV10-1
TGCGCCAGCAGTGGGAGGACAGTCGCGAACACCGGGGAGCTGTTTTTT
CASSGRTVANTGELFF
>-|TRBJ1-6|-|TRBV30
TGTGCCTGGACTCGTGTAAATTCACCCCTCCACTTT
CAWTRVNSPLHF
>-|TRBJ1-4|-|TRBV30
TGTGCCTGGAGTGTACCAGGGACTTTACAGAAACTGTTTTTT
CAWSVPGTLQKLFF
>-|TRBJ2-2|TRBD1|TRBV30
TGTGCCTGGAGTACTCTAGGATCCCGAGACAGGGAAGGGTACGGGGAGCTGTTTTTT
CAWSTLGSRDREGYGELFF
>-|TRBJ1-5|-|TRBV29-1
TGCAGCGTTGACCAGGGCCCTAATCAGCCCCAGCATTTT
CSVDQGPNQPQHF
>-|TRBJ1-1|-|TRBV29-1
TGCAGCGTTGGGGTGGGCAGGGAATCGAGCACTGAAGCTTTCTTT
CSVGVGRESSTEAFF
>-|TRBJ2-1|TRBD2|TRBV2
TGTGCCAGCAATCCGACTAGCGGGAACTATGAGCAGTTCTTC
CASNPTSGNYEQFF
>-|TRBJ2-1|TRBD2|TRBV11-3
TGTGCCAGCGGGGTAGCGGGAGGTACGAATGAGCAGTTCTTC
CASGVAGGTNEQFF
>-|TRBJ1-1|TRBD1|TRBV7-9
TGTGCCAGCAGCTTGACAGGGGACAGTGAAGCTTTCTTT
CASSLTGDSEAFF
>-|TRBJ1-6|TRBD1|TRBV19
TGTGCCAGTAGACCAGGACAGGTGAACTATAATTCACCCCTCCACTTT
CASRPGQVNYNSPLHF
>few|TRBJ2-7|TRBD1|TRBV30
TGTGCCGGTACAGATCCGGACAGGGGTAGGGAGCAGTACTTC
CAGTDPDRGREQYF
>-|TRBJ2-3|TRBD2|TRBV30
TGTGCCTGGAGTACCCGGCGGGAGAGTACGCAGTATTTT
CAWSTRRESTQYF
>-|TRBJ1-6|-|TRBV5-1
TGCGCCAGCAGCTTGGAACACCTCAATAATTCACCCCTCCACTTT
CASSLEHLNNSPLHF
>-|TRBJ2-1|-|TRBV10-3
TGTGCCATCAGTGAGTCCGGAGGGCCCTACAATGAGCAGTTCTTC
CAISESGGPYNEQFF
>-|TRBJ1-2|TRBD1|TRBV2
TGTGCCAGCAGTGAAGTGGGACAGGGAGTATATGGCTACACCTTC
CASSEVGQGVYGYTF
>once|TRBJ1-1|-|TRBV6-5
TGTGCCAGCAGTTCGACAGGGAACACTGAAGCTTTCTTT
CASSSTGNTEAFF
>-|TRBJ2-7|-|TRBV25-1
TGTGCCAGCTCCACTTCATCCCGGGACAACCTCCCTTACGAGCAGTACTTC
CASSTSSRDNLPYEQYF
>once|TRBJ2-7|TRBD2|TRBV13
TGTGCCAGCAGCACCCGACTAGCGGGGTCCTACGAGCAGTACTTC
CASSTRLAGSYEQYF
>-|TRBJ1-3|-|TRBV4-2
TGTGCCAGCAGCCTCCCGGGGGGCGTTGGAAACACCATATATTTT
CASSLPGGVGNTIYF
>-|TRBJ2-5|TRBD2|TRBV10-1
TGCGCCAGCAGTGAGGGACTAGCGGGTAGCCAAGAGACCCAGTACTTC
CASSEGLAGSQETQYF
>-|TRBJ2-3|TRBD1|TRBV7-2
TGTGCCAGCAGCCCCCCGGGACAGGGTACAGATACGCAGTATTTT
CASSPPGQGTDTQYF
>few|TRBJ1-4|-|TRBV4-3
TGCGCCAGCAGCCAAGATGGGCTGGGTGAAAAACTGTTTTTT
CASSQDGLGEKLFF
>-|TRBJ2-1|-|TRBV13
TGTGCCAGCAGCTTATTGGGCTATAGGAATGAGCAGTTCTTC
CASSLLGYRNEQFF
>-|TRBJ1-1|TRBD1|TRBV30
TGTGCCTGTCCAGGGGGCTCAACTCTCGAAGCTTTCTTT
CACPGGSTLEAFF
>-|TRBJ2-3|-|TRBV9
TGTGCCAGCAGCGTAGGAAGTGGCGATACGCAGTATTTT
CASSVGSGDTQYF
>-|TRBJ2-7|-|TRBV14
TGTGCCAGCAGCCGAGCCGGGGGCTACGAGCAGTACTTC
CASSRAGGYEQYF
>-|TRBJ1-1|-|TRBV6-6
TGTGCCAGCAGTTTTCCTCGAGCAGGGGAGAACACTGAAGCTTTCTTT
CASSFPRAGENTEAFF
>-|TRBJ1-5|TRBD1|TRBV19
TGTGCCAGTAGTACCCCTACAGGGGGCAATCAGCCCCAGCATTTT
CASSTPTGGNQPQHF
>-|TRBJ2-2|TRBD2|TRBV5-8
TGTGCCAGCAGCTGGGGACTAACCTTTAGAGACACCGGGGAGCTGTTTTTT
CASSWGLTFRDTGELFF
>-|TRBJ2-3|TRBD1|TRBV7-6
TGTGCCAGCAGCTTAGGGGCAGGGGGTGGCACAGATACGCAGTATTTT
CASSLGAGGGTDTQYF